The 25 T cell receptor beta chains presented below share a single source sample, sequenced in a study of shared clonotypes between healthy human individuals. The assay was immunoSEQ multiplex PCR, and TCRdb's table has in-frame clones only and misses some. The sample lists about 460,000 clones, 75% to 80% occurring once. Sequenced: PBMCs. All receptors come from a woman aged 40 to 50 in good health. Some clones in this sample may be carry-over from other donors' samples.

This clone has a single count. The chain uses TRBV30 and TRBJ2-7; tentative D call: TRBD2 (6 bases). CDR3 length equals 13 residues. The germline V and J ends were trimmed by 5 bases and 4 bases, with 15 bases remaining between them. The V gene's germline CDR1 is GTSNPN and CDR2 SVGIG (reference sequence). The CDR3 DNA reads TGTGCCTGGGATTTTGTAGGAGGGTACGAGCAGTACTTC. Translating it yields CAWDFVGGYEQYF.

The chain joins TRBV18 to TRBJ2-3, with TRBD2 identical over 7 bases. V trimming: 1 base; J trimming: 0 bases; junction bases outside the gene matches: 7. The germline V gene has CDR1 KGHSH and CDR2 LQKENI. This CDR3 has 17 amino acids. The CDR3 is CASSPLPLAPSTDTQYF. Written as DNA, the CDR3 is TGTGCCAGCTCACCACTACCACTAGCGCCGAGCACAGATACGCAGTATTTT.

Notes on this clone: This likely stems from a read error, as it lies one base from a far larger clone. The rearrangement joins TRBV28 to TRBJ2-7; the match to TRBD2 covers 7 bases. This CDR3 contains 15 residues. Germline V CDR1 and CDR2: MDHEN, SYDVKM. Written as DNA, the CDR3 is TGTGCCGGCAGCGGACTAGGATGGGTTTCCTACGAGCAGTACTTC. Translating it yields CAGSGLGWVSYEQYF.

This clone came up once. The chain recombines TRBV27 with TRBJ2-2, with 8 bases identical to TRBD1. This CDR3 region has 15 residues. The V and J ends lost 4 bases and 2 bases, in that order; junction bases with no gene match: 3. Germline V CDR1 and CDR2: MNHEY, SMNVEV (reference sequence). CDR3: CASSWTGSNTGELFF. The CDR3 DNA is TGTGCCAGCAGTTGGACAGGGTCCAACACCGGGGAGCTGTTTTTT.

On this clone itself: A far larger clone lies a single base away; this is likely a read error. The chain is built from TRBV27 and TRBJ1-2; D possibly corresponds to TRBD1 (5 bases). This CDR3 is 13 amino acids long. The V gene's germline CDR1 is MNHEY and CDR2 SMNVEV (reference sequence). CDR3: CSSNQGPYYGYTF. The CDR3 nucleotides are TGTTCCAGCAACCAGGGACCCTACTATGGCTACACCTTC.

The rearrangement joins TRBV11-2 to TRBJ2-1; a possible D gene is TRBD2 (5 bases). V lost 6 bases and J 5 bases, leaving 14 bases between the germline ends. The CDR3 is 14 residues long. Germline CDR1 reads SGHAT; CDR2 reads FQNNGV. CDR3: CASRPALVNNEQFF. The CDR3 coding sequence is TGTGCCAGCAGACCAGCACTAGTTAACAATGAGCAGTTCTTC.

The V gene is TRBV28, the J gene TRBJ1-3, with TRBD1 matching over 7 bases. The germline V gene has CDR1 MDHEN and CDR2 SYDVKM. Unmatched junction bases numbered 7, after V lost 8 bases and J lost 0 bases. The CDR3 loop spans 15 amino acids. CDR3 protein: CASFPAGGSGNTIYF. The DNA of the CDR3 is TGTGCCAGCTTTCCCGCAGGGGGCTCTGGAAACACCATATATTTT.

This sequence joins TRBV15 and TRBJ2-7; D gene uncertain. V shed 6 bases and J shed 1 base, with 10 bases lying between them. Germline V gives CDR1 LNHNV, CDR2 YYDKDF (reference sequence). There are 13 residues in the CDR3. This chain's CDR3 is CATRGRRSYEQYF. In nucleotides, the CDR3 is TGTGCCACCAGAGGACGAAGGTCCTACGAGCAGTACTTC.

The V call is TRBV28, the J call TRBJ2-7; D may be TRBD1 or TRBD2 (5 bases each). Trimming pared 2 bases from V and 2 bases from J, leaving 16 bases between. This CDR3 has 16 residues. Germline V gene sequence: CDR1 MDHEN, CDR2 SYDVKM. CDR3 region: CASSLVGARLAYEQYF. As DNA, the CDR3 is TGTGCCAGCAGTTTAGTCGGGGCCCGTTTAGCCTACGAGCAGTACTTC.

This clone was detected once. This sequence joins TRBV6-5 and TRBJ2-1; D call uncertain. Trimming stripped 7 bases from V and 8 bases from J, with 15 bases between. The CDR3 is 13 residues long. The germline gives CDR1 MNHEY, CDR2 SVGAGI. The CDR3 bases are TGTGCCAGCAATAGACTTCCTCCGGATGAGCAGTTCTTC. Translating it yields CASNRLPPDEQFF.

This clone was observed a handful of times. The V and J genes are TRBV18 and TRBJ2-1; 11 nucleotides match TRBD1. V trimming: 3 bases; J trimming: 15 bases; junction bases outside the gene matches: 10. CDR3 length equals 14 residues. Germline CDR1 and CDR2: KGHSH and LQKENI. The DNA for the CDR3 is TGTGCCAGCTCACCCACGGACAGGGGGCGCAGAGTGTTCTTC. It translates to CASSPTDRGRRVFF.

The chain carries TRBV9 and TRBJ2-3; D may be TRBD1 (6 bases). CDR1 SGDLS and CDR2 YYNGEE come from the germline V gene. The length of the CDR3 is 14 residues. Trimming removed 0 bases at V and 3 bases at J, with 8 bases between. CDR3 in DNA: TGTGCCAGCAGCGTAGCTCAGGGGACAGATACGCAGTATTTT. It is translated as CASSVAQGTDTQYF.

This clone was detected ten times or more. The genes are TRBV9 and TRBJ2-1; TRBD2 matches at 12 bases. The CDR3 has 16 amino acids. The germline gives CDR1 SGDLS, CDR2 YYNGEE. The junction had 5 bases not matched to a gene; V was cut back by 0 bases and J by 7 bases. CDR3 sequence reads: CASSVGSLAGGNEQFF. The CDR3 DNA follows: TGTGCCAGCAGCGTAGGGTCCCTAGCGGGAGGGAATGAGCAGTTCTTC.

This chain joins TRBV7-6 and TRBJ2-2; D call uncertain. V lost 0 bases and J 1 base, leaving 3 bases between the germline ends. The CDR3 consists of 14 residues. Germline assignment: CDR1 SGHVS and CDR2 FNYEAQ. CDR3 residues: CASSLALNTGELFF. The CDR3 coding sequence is TGTGCCAGCAGCTTAGCGCTGAACACCGGGGAGCTGTTTTTT.

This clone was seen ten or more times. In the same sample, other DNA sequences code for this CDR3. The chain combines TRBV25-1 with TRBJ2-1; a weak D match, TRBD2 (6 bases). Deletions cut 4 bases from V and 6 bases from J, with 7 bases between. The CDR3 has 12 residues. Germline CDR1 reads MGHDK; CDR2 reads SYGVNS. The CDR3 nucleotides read TGTGCCAGCAGTGGGGACTCCAATGAGCAGTTCTTC. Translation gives CASSGDSNEQFF.

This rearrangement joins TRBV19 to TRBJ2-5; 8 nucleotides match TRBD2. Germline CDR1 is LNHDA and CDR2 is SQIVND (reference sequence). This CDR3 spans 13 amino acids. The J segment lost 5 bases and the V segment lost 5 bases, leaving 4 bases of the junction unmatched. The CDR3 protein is CASSSQREETQYF. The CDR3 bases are TGTGCCAGTAGTTCCCAGCGGGAGGAGACCCAGTACTTC.

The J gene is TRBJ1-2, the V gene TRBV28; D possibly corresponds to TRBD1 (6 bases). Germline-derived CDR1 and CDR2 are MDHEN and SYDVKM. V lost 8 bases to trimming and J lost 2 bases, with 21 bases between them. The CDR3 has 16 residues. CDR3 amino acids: CASREGGLGLNYGYTF. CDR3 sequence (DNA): TGTGCCAGCCGGGAGGGGGGTCTGGGATTAAACTATGGCTACACCTTC.

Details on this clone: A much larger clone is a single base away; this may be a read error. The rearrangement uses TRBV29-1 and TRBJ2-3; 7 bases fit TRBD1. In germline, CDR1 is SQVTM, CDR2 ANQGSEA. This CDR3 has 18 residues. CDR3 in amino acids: CSAEVVQGRSSSTDTQYF. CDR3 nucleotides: TGCAGCGCTGAAGTTGTACAGGGGCGTAGCTCTAGCACAGATACGCAGTATTTT.

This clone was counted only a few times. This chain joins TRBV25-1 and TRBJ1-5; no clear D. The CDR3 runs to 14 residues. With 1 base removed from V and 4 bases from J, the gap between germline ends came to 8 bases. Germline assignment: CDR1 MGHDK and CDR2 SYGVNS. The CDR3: CASSELQQNQPQHF. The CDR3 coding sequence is TGTGCCAGCAGTGAATTACAGCAAAATCAGCCCCAGCATTTT.

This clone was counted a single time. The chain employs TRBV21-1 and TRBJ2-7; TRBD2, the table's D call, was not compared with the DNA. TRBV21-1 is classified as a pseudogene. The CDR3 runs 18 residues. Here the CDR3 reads CASSKDSGLAESSYEQYF. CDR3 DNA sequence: TGTGCCAGCAGCAAAGATAGTGGACTAGCGGAGAGCTCCTACGAGCAGTACTTC.

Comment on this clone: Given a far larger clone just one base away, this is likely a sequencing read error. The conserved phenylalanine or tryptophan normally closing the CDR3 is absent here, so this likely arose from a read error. The CDR3 reads CASSEGDSQKLFL. For the CDR3, the DNA is TGTGCCAGCAGTGAAGGTGACAGTCAAAAACTGTTTCTT. V usage is TRBV2 and J usage is TRBJ1-4; D possibly corresponds to TRBD1 (5 bases). Germline V lookup: CDR1 SNHLY, CDR2 FYNNEI. The CDR3 spans 13 residues. Trimming took off 1 base at V and 9 bases at J, with 9 bases between the two ends.

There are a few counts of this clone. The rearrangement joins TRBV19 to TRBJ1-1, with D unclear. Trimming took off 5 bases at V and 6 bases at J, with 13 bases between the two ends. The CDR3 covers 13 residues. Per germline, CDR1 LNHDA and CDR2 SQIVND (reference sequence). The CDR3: CASSVLARSEAFF. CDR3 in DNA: TGTGCCAGTAGTGTGTTAGCTAGGTCTGAAGCTTTCTTT.

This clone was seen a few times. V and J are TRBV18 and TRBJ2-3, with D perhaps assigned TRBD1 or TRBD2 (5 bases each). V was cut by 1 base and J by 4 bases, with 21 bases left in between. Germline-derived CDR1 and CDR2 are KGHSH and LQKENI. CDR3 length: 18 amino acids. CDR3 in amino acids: CASSPLPGTTGRADTQYF. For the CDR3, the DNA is TGTGCCAGCTCACCACTTCCTGGGACGACGGGCCGGGCAGATACGCAGTATTTT.

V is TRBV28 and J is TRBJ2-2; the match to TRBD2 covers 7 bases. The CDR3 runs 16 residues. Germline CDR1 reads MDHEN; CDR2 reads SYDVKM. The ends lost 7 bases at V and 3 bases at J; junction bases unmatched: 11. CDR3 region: CASIPTGGTHTGELFF. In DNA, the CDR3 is TGTGCCAGCATCCCTACCGGGGGGACCCACACCGGGGAGCTGTTTTTT. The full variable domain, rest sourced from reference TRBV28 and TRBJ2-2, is DVKVTQSSRYLVKRTGEKVFLECVQDMDHENMFWYRQDPGLGLRLIYFSYDVKMKEKGDIPEGYSVSREKKERFSLILESASTNQTSMYLCASIPTGGTHTGELFFGEGSRLTVL.

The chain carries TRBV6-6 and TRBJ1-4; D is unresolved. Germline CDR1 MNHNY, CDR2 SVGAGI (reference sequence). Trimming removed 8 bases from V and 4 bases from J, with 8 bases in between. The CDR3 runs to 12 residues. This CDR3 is CASGRLNEKLFF. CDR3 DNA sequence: TGTGCCAGCGGTCGGCTTAATGAAAAACTGTTTTTT.